Listed below are T cell receptor beta chains from one sample, sequenced in a study of cytomegalovirus exposure and HLA in healthy donors. Libraries were prepared by immunoSEQ multiplex PCR; TCRdb keeps only in-frame clonotypes and omits some of them. The sample has 150,000 to 200,000 clones; over 85% are singletons. Sample: PBMCs. These receptors all stem from a man between 18 and 29 years old in good health and CMV-seropositive. Both conserved end residues are part of each CDR3. The order of the fields is J gene, D gene, V gene, clone size, CDR3 protein, CDR3 DNA. A D gene is named only where the DNA matches it firmly. Clone size, where shown, is once, few, many, or a class for clones that have expanded.

TRBJ2-7 . TRBV15 . CATSREQEPYEQYF TGTGCCACCAGCAGAGAACAGGAACCCTACGAGCAGTACTTC
TRBJ2-1 . TRBV7-9 . CASSSKRLLSSYNEQFF TGTGCCAGCAGCTCGAAGAGACTGCTGAGCTCCTACAATGAGCAGTTCTTC
TRBJ2-5 TRBD2 TRBV30 . CAWSARLAGGETQYF TGTGCCTGGAGTGCAAGACTAGCGGGAGGTGAGACCCAGTACTTC
TRBJ2-1 TRBD2 TRBV7-3 . CASSPAGGPRNEQFF TGTGCCAGCAGCCCCGCGGGAGGGCCTAGAAATGAGCAGTTCTTC
TRBJ2-7 TRBD1 TRBV27 . CASSPHGQAAYEQYF TGTGCCAGCAGTCCCCATGGACAGGCCGCCTACGAGCAGTACTTC
TRBJ2-2 . TRBV25-1 . CASSYRVDTGELFF TGTGCCAGCAGTTACAGGGTAGACACCGGGGAGCTGTTTTTT
TRBJ2-5 TRBD1 TRBV27 . CASSLTRGFPQETQYF TGTGCCAGCAGTTTAACCAGGGGGTTCCCTCAAGAGACCCAGTACTTC
TRBJ2-1 . TRBV7-6 . CASSLLTSRSYNEQFF TGTGCCAGCAGCTTGCTTACTAGTCGCTCCTACAATGAGCAGTTCTTC
TRBJ2-5 TRBD2 TRBV9 . CASSLGLAFQETQYF TGTGCCAGCAGCTTAGGACTAGCGTTTCAAGAGACCCAGTACTTC
TRBJ1-1 . TRBV6-1 . CASSEAGGNTEAFF TGTGCCAGCAGTGAAGCAGGGGGGAACACTGAAGCTTTCTTT
TRBJ2-5 . TRBV2 once CASSVEGGGQETQYF TGTGCCAGCAGTGTTGAGGGAGGGGGCCAAGAGACCCAGTACTTC
TRBJ1-5 . TRBV7-9 . CASSPQGGNQPQHF TGTGCCAGCAGCCCGCAGGGTGGGAATCAGCCCCAGCATTTT
TRBJ1-4 . TRBV28 once CASSLSGIFTTNEKLFF TGTGCCAGCAGTTTATCGGGGATTTTTACAACTAATGAAAAACTGTTTTTT
TRBJ2-2 . TRBV7-3 . CASSPQGQNTGELFF TGTGCCAGCAGTCCCCAGGGTCAGAACACCGGGGAGCTGTTTTTT
TRBJ2-1 TRBD2 TRBV7-9 . CASNNNLAGRNNEQFF TGTGCCAGCAACAACAATCTAGCGGGACGAAACAATGAGCAGTTCTTC
TRBJ2-1 . TRBV4-1 . CASSLLGRGSTTDEQFF TGCGCCAGCAGCCTCCTAGGACGTGGGAGTACGACGGATGAGCAGTTCTTC
TRBJ1-5 TRBD1 TRBV27 . CASSLSRTGHQPQHF TGTGCCAGCAGTTTAAGTCGGACAGGGCATCAGCCCCAGCATTTT
TRBJ2-5 TRBD1 TRBV6-7 . CARHRRGSRTQYF TGTGCCCGACATCGCAGGGGGTCTCGGACCCAGTACTTC
TRBJ1-1 . TRBV7-9 . CASSLEQTVNTEAFF TGTGCCAGCAGCTTAGAACAAACAGTGAACACTGAAGCTTTCTTT
TRBJ2-5 TRBD1 TRBV7-9 . CASRRQGGIETQYF TGTGCCAGCAGAAGACAGGGCGGCATAGAGACCCAGTACTTC
TRBJ2-5 . TRBV12-5 . CASGLVLEETQYF TGTGCTAGTGGTTTGGTACTGGAAGAGACCCAGTACTTC
TRBJ1-1 TRBD1 TRBV7-9 . CASITGVGTEAFF TGTGCCAGCATCACAGGGGTGGGCACTGAAGCTTTCTTT
TRBJ2-7 . TRBV6-5 . CASRTDNYEQYF TGTGCCAGCAGGACCGACAACTACGAGCAGTACTTC
TRBJ2-1 . TRBV6-5 . CASSPTGYLGNEQFF TGTGCCAGCAGCCCCACAGGGTACCTGGGGAATGAGCAGTTCTTC
TRBJ1-4 . TRBV21-1 . CASSKGRTNEKLFF TGTGCCAGCAGCAAAGGAAGGACAAATGAAAAACTGTTTTTT
TRBJ2-7 . TRBV19 . CASSIGLMTGTYEQYF TGTGCCAGTAGTATCGGGCTTATGACAGGAACCTACGAGCAGTACTTC